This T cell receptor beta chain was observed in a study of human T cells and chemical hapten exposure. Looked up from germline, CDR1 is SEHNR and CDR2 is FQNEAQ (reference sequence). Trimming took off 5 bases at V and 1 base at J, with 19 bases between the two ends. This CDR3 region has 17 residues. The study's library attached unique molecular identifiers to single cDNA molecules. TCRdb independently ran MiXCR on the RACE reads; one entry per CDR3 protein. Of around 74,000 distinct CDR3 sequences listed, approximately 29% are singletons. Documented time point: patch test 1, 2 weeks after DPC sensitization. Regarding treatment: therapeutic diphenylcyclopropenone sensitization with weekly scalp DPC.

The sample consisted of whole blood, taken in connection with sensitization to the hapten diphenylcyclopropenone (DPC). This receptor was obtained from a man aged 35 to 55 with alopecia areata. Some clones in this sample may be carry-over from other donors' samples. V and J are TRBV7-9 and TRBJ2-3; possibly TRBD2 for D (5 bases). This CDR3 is CASSEGLGRSGTDTQYF. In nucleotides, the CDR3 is TGTGCCAGCAGCGAAGGACTGGGGAGATCCGGCACAGATACGCAGTATTTT.